The clone carrying this T cell receptor (beta chain) was recorded many times. What it recognizes is unknown. These data originate in a study of neurological immune-mediated disorders. Study-level results: No CDR3 amino acid sequences recurred among expanded clones across subjects, suggesting private repertoires in all groups.

V was pared by 0 bases and J by 8 bases, with 14 bases between. Germline assignment: CDR1 SGHTA and CDR2 FQGNSA. The CDR3 is made up of 16 amino acids. Regarding time point: technical triplicate 1. The cDNA was generated through 5'RACE incorporating 10-nucleotide random UMIs. TCRdb passed the 5' RACE reads through MiXCR, listing each CDR3 protein once. The sample lists 35,000 to 40,000 distinct CDR3 sequences; roughly 10% were seen once. Sequencing was performed on PBMCs. This TCR came from a man in his sixties with HTLV-1-associated myelopathy (HAM/TSP). This chain links TRBV7-2 with TRBJ1-6; D is unresolved. CDR3 protein: CASSLAGQQKHSPLHF. The CDR3 bases are TGTGCCAGCAGCTTAGCCGGCCAACAGAAACATTCACCCCTCCACTTT.